The rows below give T cell receptor beta chains drawn from one sample of a study of blood T cell repertoires in COVID-19. Measured with immunoSEQ multiplex PCR; TCRdb has only the in-frame clones, and not every one. This table has fewer than 50,000 clones, about 80% appearing once. Sequences were obtained from peripheral blood. Receptor source: a man in his sixties or seventies with acute or convalescent COVID-19. The CDR3 runs from the conserved cysteine through the conserved F or W. The D gene is left open where the match is weak. Clone size is given for some rows only: seen once, a few or many times, or a class if the clone is expanded.

clone size	V gene	J gene	D gene	CDR3 DNA	CDR3 protein
NA	TRBV10-3	TRBJ2-1	TRBD2	TGTGCCATCAGTGAACTAGCGGGAGATCAGTACAATGAGCAGTTCTTC	CAISELAGDQYNEQFF
NA	TRBV6-5	TRBJ2-7	TRBD2	TGTGCCAGCAGTCGCAGGGGCGGGGGGGGCCTGGTGCAGTACTTC	CASSRRGGGGLVQYF
once	TRBV18	TRBJ1-2	TRBD1	TGTGCCAGCTCACCAGGGGACAGCATGAACTATGGCTACACCTTC	CASSPGDSMNYGYTF
NA	TRBV30	TRBJ1-4	TRBD1	TGTGCCTGGAGTGCAGGGGGCTACGCAACTAATGAAAAACTGTTTTTT	CAWSAGGYATNEKLFF
NA	TRBV15	TRBJ2-3	NA	TGTGCCACCACCGAGGGGGGGCTCGTGGATACGCAGTATTTT	CATTEGGLVDTQYF
NA	TRBV3-1/TRBV3-2	TRBJ2-1	NA	TGTGCCAGCAGCCAAGTGAGTGATGAGCAGTTCTTC	CASSQVSDEQFF
NA	TRBV11-2	TRBJ2-7	TRBD1	TGTGCCTCGCAGGGGGCTTACGAGCAGTACTTC	CASQGAYEQYF
NA	TRBV2	TRBJ2-7	NA	TGTGCCGGGATGGACGGGCGGGCCCCCTACGAGCAGTACTTC	CAGMDGRAPYEQYF
NA	TRBV28	TRBJ1-2	TRBD1	TGTGCCAGCAGCAGGGACAGGGGAGGTGAAGGCTACACCTTC	CASSRDRGGEGYTF
NA	TRBV11-2	TRBJ1-5	NA	TGTGCCAGCAGCTTAGGAGGACAGTTCTACAATCAGCCCCAGCATTTT	CASSLGGQFYNQPQHF
NA	TRBV5-1	TRBJ2-2	NA	TGCGCCAGCAGCTTGGCGGCGGGGTCGGCCGGGGAGCTGTTTTTT	CASSLAAGSAGELFF
NA	TRBV7-8	TRBJ1-2	NA	TGTGCCAGCAGCTTAGATCTGGGGAGCGGCTACACCTTC	CASSLDLGSGYTF
NA	TRBV11-3	TRBJ2-3	TRBD2	TGTGCCAGCAGCTTGACTAGCGAAGATACGCAGTATTTT	CASSLTSEDTQYF
NA	TRBV27	TRBJ2-1	TRBD1	TGTGCCAGCAGTTCACAGGGGGCTGGGGACAATGAGCAGTTCTTC	CASSSQGAGDNEQFF
NA	TRBV7-3	TRBJ1-6	NA	TGTGCCAGCAGCGGGGGGGGACCCCTCCACTTT	CASSGGGPLHF
NA	TRBV29-1	TRBJ2-3	TRBD2	TGCAGCGTTGGCGGGAGAAGCACAGATACGCAGTATTTT	CSVGGRSTDTQYF
NA	TRBV19	TRBJ1-1	TRBD1	TGTGCCAGTAGTCCGGGACAGGGGGATTATGCTTTCTTT	CASSPGQGDYAFF
few	TRBV11-2	TRBJ2-1	TRBD2	TGTGCCAGCAGCCCGGAACTAGCGGACTACAATGAGCAGTTCTTC	CASSPELADYNEQFF
NA	TRBV11-3	TRBJ2-1	TRBD2	TGTGCCAGCAGCTCCGGGACTAGCGGGAGCGAGTGGGGCAATGAGCAGTTCTTC	CASSSGTSGSEWGNEQFF
NA	TRBV5-5	TRBJ2-7	TRBD2	TGTGCCAGCAGCTTTCCACGCCGACTAGCTTCGCGCGAGCAGTACTTC	CASSFPRRLASREQYF
NA	TRBV7-2	TRBJ2-7	NA	TGTGCCAGCAGCACAAGGGGGTCCTACGAGCAGTACTTC	CASSTRGSYEQYF
NA	TRBV2	TRBJ1-6	TRBD1	TGTGCCAGCAGGACAGGGACGAATTCACCCCTCCACTTT	CASRTGTNSPLHF
once	TRBV12-3/TRBV12-4	TRBJ2-3	TRBD1	TGTGCCAGCAGTCAGGGACAGTCAGATACGCAGTATTTT	CASSQGQSDTQYF
NA	TRBV5-1	TRBJ1-1	TRBD1	TGCGCCAGCAGCACAGGGGGGACCGGGACTGAAGCTTTCTTT	CASSTGGTGTEAFF
NA	TRBV4-2	TRBJ1-4	NA	TGTGCCAGCAGCCAGCTTAGTGAAAAACTGTTTTTT	CASSQLSEKLFF
NA	TRBV10-2	TRBJ1-6	NA	TGCGCCAGCAGTGGCCAGGTCAATTCACCCCTCCACTTT	CASSGQVNSPLHF
NA	TRBV18	TRBJ1-6	NA	TGTGCCAGCTCACCCGGGGGGCCACCCCTCCACTTT	CASSPGGPPLHF
NA	TRBV27	TRBJ2-5	TRBD2	TGTGCCAGCAGGAACCTAAGGCGGGGGGACCAAGAGACCCAGTACTTC	CASRNLRRGDQETQYF
NA	TRBV6-6	TRBJ2-6	TRBD1	TGTGCCAGCAGTGGGACAGGGGCTGGGGCCAACGTCCTGACTTTC	CASSGTGAGANVLTF
NA	TRBV5-6	TRBJ1-1	NA	TGTGCCAGCAGCTTGCCACAGATGAACACTGAAGCTTTCTTT	CASSLPQMNTEAFF
NA	TRBV7-9	TRBJ2-7	NA	TGTGCCAGCAGCTTGGTCGTTTGGGGGGAGACCTCCACCTACGAGCAGTACTTC	CASSLVVWGETSTYEQYF
NA	TRBV27	TRBJ1-6	TRBD1	TGTGCCAGCACCGAGCAGGGGGTACGGAATTCACCCCTCCACTTT	CASTEQGVRNSPLHF
NA	TRBV9	TRBJ2-1	TRBD1	TGTGCCAGCAGCGCCGGGACAGCCGACAATGAGCAGTTCTTC	CASSAGTADNEQFF
NA	TRBV6-2/TRBV6-3	TRBJ2-2	TRBD2	TGTGCCAGCAGTCTAGCGGGAGATACCGGGGAGCTGTTTTTT	CASSLAGDTGELFF
NA	TRBV4-2	TRBJ1-2	TRBD1	TGTGCCAGCAGCCAAGAGGGACAGGGGGCGTGGGGCTACACCTTC	CASSQEGQGAWGYTF
NA	TRBV10-2	TRBJ2-2	NA	TGCGCCAGCAGGAGCCCGAGGACCGGGGAGCTGTTTTTT	CASRSPRTGELFF
NA	TRBV30	TRBJ2-5	TRBD2	TGTGCCTGGAGTAAAGGACTAGCGGGAGGGGAGACCCAGTACTTC	CAWSKGLAGGETQYF
NA	TRBV6-2/TRBV6-3	TRBJ2-1	NA	TGTGCCAGCAGTTACTCGGTCATAGGGGACAATGAGCAGTTCTTC	CASSYSVIGDNEQFF
NA	TRBV6-6	TRBJ2-1	NA	TGTGCCAGCAGTCCCGGCCAGGGCTTTATGGATGAGCAGTTCTTC	CASSPGQGFMDEQFF
once	TRBV7-2	TRBJ2-2	NA	TGTGCCAGCAGCGCTGTTATGACAGCGTATACCGGGGAGCTGTTTTTT	CASSAVMTAYTGELFF
medium-sized	TRBV7-2	TRBJ1-5	NA	TGTGCCAGCAGCTTATCCGAGTACCAGCCCCAGCATTTT	CASSLSEYQPQHF
few	TRBV14	TRBJ2-1	TRBD2	TGTGCCAGCAGCCAGCCGGGACTAGCAGCAATGAAGCAGTTCTTC	CASSQPGLAAMKQFF
many	TRBV9	TRBJ2-3	NA	TGTGCCAGCAGCGTCGGGGGTAGCACAGATACGCAGTATTTT	CASSVGGSTDTQYF
NA	TRBV12-3/TRBV12-4	TRBJ1-5	NA	TGTGCCAGCAGCACAAGCGATCAGCCCCAGCATTTT	CASSTSDQPQHF
NA	TRBV3-1/TRBV3-2	TRBJ1-2	NA	TGTGCCAGCAGCCATAGTGGGGCCCTGGATGGCTACACCTTC	CASSHSGALDGYTF
medium-sized	TRBV19	TRBJ2-5	NA	TGTGCCAGTAGGGGGGCAGGAGAGACCCAGTACTTC	CASRGAGETQYF
few	TRBV18	TRBJ1-1	NA	TGTGCCAGCTCACTGCAGGGGATGGCTGAAGCTTTCTTT	CASSLQGMAEAFF
NA	TRBV5-1	TRBJ2-2	NA	TGCGCCAGCAGCTTGCAGGGGAACACCGGGGAGCTGTTTTTT	CASSLQGNTGELFF
NA	TRBV18	TRBJ2-7	NA	TGTGCCAGCTCACCACCGGGGGCCCTCTACGAGCAGTACTTC	CASSPPGALYEQYF
NA	TRBV9	TRBJ1-1	NA	TGTGCCAGCAGCGTAGTTACGAGTGAAGCTTTCTTT	CASSVVTSEAFF
NA	TRBV9	TRBJ2-1	TRBD2	TGTGCCAGCAGCTCCCGGGGGGGAGGGCTCAGCTCCTACAATGAGCAGTTCTTC	CASSSRGGGLSSYNEQFF
NA	TRBV4-1	TRBJ1-4	NA	TGCGCCAGCAGCCAAGTTATTTTGGGGCTTAATGAAAAACTGTTTTTT	CASSQVILGLNEKLFF
NA	TRBV28	TRBJ2-7	TRBD2	TGTGCCAGCAGTTCGTCCATTTGGCGGGGGGGCGATTACGAGCAGTACTTC	CASSSSIWRGGDYEQYF
NA	TRBV28	TRBJ1-6	NA	TGTGCCAGCAGTTTTCTTGGGGCAGGGGATTCACCCCTCCACTTT	CASSFLGAGDSPLHF
NA	TRBV6-5	TRBJ1-1	NA	TGTGCCAGCAGATTAGGACAAGAGAACACTGAAGCTTTCTTT	CASRLGQENTEAFF
NA	TRBV6-1	TRBJ1-2	NA	TGTGCCAGCAGTGATAGACAGGTCGCTAACTATGGCTACACCTTC	CASSDRQVANYGYTF
NA	TRBV30	TRBJ2-3	TRBD2	TGTGCCTGGAGAACCCTAGCGGGAGATAGCGATACGCAGTATTTT	CAWRTLAGDSDTQYF